Each of the 27 T cell receptor beta chains below was sequenced from the same sample in a study of blood T cell repertoires in COVID-19 (dated by TCRdb to 2018 to 2021). Libraries were made using the immunoSEQ multiplex PCR assay. This immuneACCESS table, as held by TCRdb, lists in-frame sequences with V and J called but not all clones. Of the missing ones, under half trace to an unresolved V gene in checked studies; the others have no known cause. Counted in this sample were some 350,000 clones; more than 75% of them appeared once. The top ten hold about 3.5% of the sample. Sequences were obtained from peripheral blood. These receptors all stem from a woman between 18 and 29 years old who had recovered from COVID-19.

The V and J genes are TRBV21-1 and TRBJ2-5; the D call in the table, TRBD2, was not verified against the DNA. TRBV21-1 is noted as a pseudogene. The CDR3 is 15 amino acids. CDR3 amino acids: CASSKGGGQQETQYF. CDR3 bases: TGTGCCAGCAGCAAAGGGGGAGGGCAGCAAGAGACCCAGTACTTC.

This clone was seen only once. This chain uses TRBV6-6 with TRBJ1-5, with TRBD1 as a possible D gene (6 bases). V dropped 7 bases and J dropped 5 bases, with 21 bases sitting between them. Germline assignment: CDR1 MNHNY and CDR2 SVGAGI (reference sequence). This CDR3 has 16 amino acids. CDR3 loop: CASTHAGAGGYQPQHF. As DNA, the CDR3 is TGTGCCAGCACCCACGCAGGGGCCGGCGGTTATCAGCCCCAGCATTTT.

The rearrangement links TRBV28 to TRBJ1-5; TRBD1 agrees at 7 bases. The trim removed 3 bases at V and 4 bases at J, leaving 3 bases unmatched. Per germline, CDR1 MDHEN and CDR2 SYDVKM. This CDR3 region has 14 residues. CDR3 sequence reads: CASSLKQGNQPQHF. CDR3 nucleotides: TGTGCCAGCAGTTTGAAACAGGGGAATCAGCCCCAGCATTTT.

V is TRBV7-9 and J is TRBJ1-2, with D unresolved. The CDR3 runs 14 residues. Germline CDR1 reads SEHNR; CDR2 reads FQNEAQ (reference sequence). The ends were cut back, 1 base at V and 3 bases at J, with 9 bases in the middle. CDR3 region: CASSLGGSDYGYTF. CDR3 coding DNA: TGTGCCAGCAGCTTAGGCGGCAGCGACTATGGCTACACCTTC. Combining the CDR3 with reference TRBV7-9 and TRBJ1-2 gives the whole variable domain DTGVSQNPRHKITKRGQNVTFRCDPISEHNRLYWYRQTLGQGPEFLTYFQNEAQLEKSRLLSDRFSAERPKGSFSTLEIQRTEQGDSAMYLCASSLGGSDYGYTFGSGTRLTVV.

This clone was recorded only once. The J gene is TRBJ1-6, the V gene TRBV18; D remains ambiguous. The CDR3 has 14 residues. V shed 8 bases and J shed 4 bases, with 12 bases lying between them. CDR1 is KGHSH and CDR2 is LQKENI in the germline V gene. Here the CDR3 reads CASRRSGYNSPLHF. CDR3 nucleotide sequence: TGTGCCAGCCGAAGGTCGGGATATAATTCACCCCTCCACTTT. Looking up the rest from reference TRBV18 and TRBJ1-6 gives the full variable domain: NAGVMQNPRHLVRRRGQEARLRCSPMKGHSHVYWYRQLPEEGLKFMVYLQKENIIDESGMPKERFSAEFPKEGPSILRIQQVVRGDSAAYFCASRRSGYNSPLHFGNGTRLTVT.

This rearrangement joins TRBV5-5 to TRBJ2-3; tentative D call: TRBD1 (5 bases). Deletions cut 5 bases from V and 6 bases from J, with 7 bases between. The CDR3 extends over 11 amino acids. Germline V CDR1 and CDR2: SGHKS, YYEKEE (reference sequence). The CDR3 bases are TGTGCCAGCAGGGGGCACGATACGCAGTATTTT. This gives the protein CASRGHDTQYF. Drawing the rest from reference TRBV5-5 and TRBJ2-3, the complete variable domain is DAGVTQSPTHLIKTRGQQVTLRCSPISGHKSVSWYQQVLGQGPQFIFQYYEKEERGRGNFPDRFSARQFPNYSSELNVNALLLGDSALYLCASRGHDTQYFGPGTRLTVL.

The rearrangement joins TRBV7-8 to TRBJ1-6, with 7 positions matching TRBD1. CDR1 and CDR2 from the germline V gene are SGHVS and FQNEAQ. The CDR3 consists of 16 residues. With V trimmed by 1 base and J by 7 bases, 7 bases remained unmatched. Here the CDR3 DNA reads TGTGCCAGCAGCTTAGTGTGGCAGGGGGTCAATTCACCCCTCCACTTT. Amino acid sequence: CASSLVWQGVNSPLHF.

V gene TRBV6-2 or TRBV6-3 combines with J gene TRBJ2-7, with 9 positions matching TRBD1. The germline V gene encodes CDR1 MNHEY and CDR2 SVGEGT. V lost 5 bases to trimming and J lost 6 bases; unmatched junction nucleotides: 11. The CDR3 extends over 15 amino acids. The CDR3 protein is CASSIRDRDFREQYV. The CDR3 coding sequence is TGTGCCAGCAGTATCCGGGACAGGGATTTTCGCGAGCAGTACGTC.

The chain carries TRBV5-1 and TRBJ2-1; TRBD1 matches at 7 bases. Germline loops: CDR1 SGHRS, CDR2 YFSETQ. The CDR3 runs to 13 residues. The J segment lost 9 bases and the V segment lost 0 bases, leaving 3 bases of the junction unmatched. In nucleotides, the CDR3 is TGCGCCAGCAGCTTGGGACAGGGAAGTGAGCAGTTCTTC. This sequence encodes CASSLGQGSEQFF.

The chain carries TRBV27 and TRBJ1-2, with a tentative D call TRBD1 (6 bases). The CDR3 extends over 14 amino acids. V lost 9 bases and J lost 8, with 22 bases in between. Germline V gene data show CDR1 as MNHEY and CDR2 as SMNVEV (reference sequence). The CDR3 DNA is TGTGCCAGTCGAGGTTCGCTGCAGGGACACGGCTACACCTTC. This encodes CASRGSLQGHGYTF.

The J gene is TRBJ1-1, the V gene TRBV2, with D unclear. Germline V lookup: CDR1 SNHLY, CDR2 FYNNEI. V dropped 5 bases and J dropped 4 bases, with 8 bases sitting between them. This CDR3 is built from 12 residues. The DNA for the CDR3 is TGTGCCAGCAGTTTTTCAGGCACTGAAGCTTTCTTT. Translating gives CASSFSGTEAFF.

The CDR3 DNA reads as TGTGCCAGCTCGCCCCCCTCGGGAGACTCCTACGAGCAGTACGTC. Protein product: CASSPPSGDSYEQYV. The chain recombines TRBV18 with TRBJ2-7, with D tentatively TRBD2 (6 bases). Germline V gene sequence: CDR1 KGHSH, CDR2 LQKENI. Trimming stripped 6 bases from V and 0 bases from J, with 15 bases between. The CDR3 covers 15 residues.

In the case of this clone: Compared with germline, one end of the junction differs, possibly owing to a read error. This chain joins TRBV5-1 and TRBJ2-2; maybe TRBD2 (7 bases). Germline CDR1 is SGHRS and CDR2 is YFSETQ. The CDR3 is 14 residues long. Written as DNA, the CDR3 is TGCGCCAGCAGGTTGGACAGCGGGGCCGGGGAGCTGTTTTTT. Amino acid sequence: CASRLDSGAGELFF.

The rearrangement links TRBV18 to TRBJ2-6, with 12 nucleotides matching TRBD2. The CDR3 covers 19 residues. The trim removed 8 bases at V and 0 bases at J, leaving 11 bases unmatched. Germline CDR1 is KGHSH and CDR2 is LQKENI. The CDR3 here is CASRRTSGNRTSGANVLTF. The CDR3 DNA sequence: TGTGCCAGCCGAAGGACTAGCGGGAACAGAACCTCTGGGGCCAACGTCCTGACTTTC.

With respect to this clone: Other DNA variants within this sample encode the same CDR3. The genes are TRBV4-1 and TRBJ1-2; D not certain. The CDR3 totals 14 residues. Germline loops: CDR1 MGHRA, CDR2 YSYEKL. V was clipped by 1 base and J by 1 base, with 7 bases between them. The CDR3 reads CASSQVRGNYGYTF. CDR3 coding DNA: TGCGCCAGCAGCCAAGTCCGGGGTAACTATGGCTACACCTTC.

The chain is built from TRBV6-5 and TRBJ1-1; 7 bases agree with TRBD1. There are 14 residues in the CDR3. The V gene's germline CDR1 is MNHEY and CDR2 SVGAGI. V lost 5 bases, J lost 3 bases, and 6 bases stayed unmatched. CDR3 in amino acids: CASSPTGTYTEAFF. The DNA for the CDR3 is TGTGCCAGCAGTCCGACAGGGACTTACACTGAAGCTTTCTTT.

The gene calls are TRBV18 and TRBJ2-7; the D gene is possibly TRBD1 (6 bases). This CDR3 is built from 15 residues. V was pared by 2 bases and J by 6 bases, with 17 bases between. Germline lookup yields CDR1 KGHSH and CDR2 LQKENI. CDR3 protein: CASSPSLDRFGEQYV. The CDR3 coding sequence is TGTGCCAGCTCACCAAGTCTAGACAGGTTTGGCGAGCAGTACGTC.

This sequence joins TRBV6-4 and TRBJ1-3, with D maybe TRBD1 (6 bases). The CDR3 extends over 16 amino acids. Germline CDR1 reads MRHNA; CDR2 reads SNTAGT. V was pared by 6 bases and J by 0 bases, with 15 bases between. CDR3: CASRLTGVPSGNTIYF. The CDR3 nucleotides read TGTGCCAGCAGACTGACAGGCGTTCCCTCTGGAAACACCATATATTTT.

This clone was seen once. The chain employs TRBV9 and TRBJ2-1; perhaps TRBD2 as D (6 bases). Germline CDR1 reads SGDLS; CDR2 reads YYNGEE. V lost 0 bases and J lost 10, with 17 bases in between. This CDR3 region has 15 residues. The CDR3 sequence: CASSVDPTSAGEQFF. Written as DNA, the CDR3 is TGTGCCAGCAGCGTAGACCCGACCTCGGCGGGGGAGCAGTTCTTC.

V gene TRBV21-1 combines with J gene TRBJ2-1; the DNA was not used to check the table's D call, TRBD2. TRBV21-1 is a recognized pseudogene. The CDR3 runs 16 residues. In DNA form, the CDR3 reads TGTGCCAGCAGCAAAGTCTCTAGCGGGAGGCACTATGAGCAGTTCTTC. This codes for CASSKVSSGRHYEQFF.

This sequence joins TRBV29-1 and TRBJ1-5, with 7 bases identical to TRBD1. The CDR3 has 13 amino acids. Germline values: CDR1 SQVTM, CDR2 ANQGSEA. V was pared by 7 bases and J by 5 bases, with 8 bases of the junction left unmatched. The CDR3 sequence is CSGRQGWDQPQHF. Here the CDR3 DNA reads TGCAGCGGACGACAGGGTTGGGATCAGCCCCAGCATTTT.

The chain joins TRBV5-1 to TRBJ2-5; the D gene is possibly TRBD2 (7 bases). Germline V lookup: CDR1 SGHRS, CDR2 YFSETQ. The CDR3 spans 15 residues. The ends were cut back, 4 bases at V and 5 bases at J, with 18 bases in the middle. The CDR3 protein is CASSGPGGPGETQYF. CDR3 bases: TGCGCCAGCAGCGGGCCGGGGGGCCCGGGGGAGACCCAGTACTTC.

V gene TRBV30 combines with J gene TRBJ1-5; 10 bases are shared with TRBD1. J was trimmed by 4 bases and V by 7 bases; bases with no gene match: 4. The CDR3 length is 13 residues. The germline CDR1 and CDR2 sequences are GTSNPN and SVGIG (reference sequence). The CDR3 bases are TGTGCCTACCAGGGACAGGGGAATCAGCCCCAGCATTTT. Protein product: CAYQGQGNQPQHF.

The rearrangement uses TRBV11-3 and TRBJ2-1; TRBD2 aligns across 9 bases. Germline assignment: CDR1 SGHNT and CDR2 YENEEA. The CDR3 is 15 amino acids. Germline trimming cut 8 bases from V and 6 bases from J; bases unmatched to any gene: 11. In DNA form, the CDR3 reads TGTGCCAGCGGCTCCTCCGGGACTAGCAGCAATGAGCAGTTCTTC. Protein sequence: CASGSSGTSSNEQFF.

The chain couples TRBV11-3 to TRBJ2-7; 7 nucleotides agree with TRBD1. The CDR3 has 13 residues. CDR1 SGHNT and CDR2 YENEEA come from the germline V gene. After removal of 2 bases from V and 5 bases from J, the junction contained 3 bases not matched to a gene. Written as DNA, the CDR3 is TGTGCCAGCAGCTTACCGGGACAGAACGAGCAGTACGTC. This gives the protein CASSLPGQNEQYV.

J is TRBJ1-1 and V is TRBV2; 8 bases agree with TRBD1. V shed 5 bases and J 1 base; nucleotides not matched to a gene: 3. This CDR3 comprises 14 residues. Germline CDR1 reads SNHLY; CDR2 reads FYNNEI. The CDR3 DNA is TGTGCCAGCAGTCTTGACAGGGGGAACACTGAAGCTTTCTTT. Protein sequence: CASSLDRGNTEAFF.

The chain combines TRBV5-1 with TRBJ2-1; D ambiguous. The V end lost 0 bases, the J end lost 4 bases, and 5 bases lay between the germline ends. There are 13 residues in the CDR3. In germline, CDR1 is SGHRS, CDR2 YFSETQ. The CDR3 reads CASSLGAYNEQFF. In nucleotides, the CDR3 is TGCGCCAGCAGCTTGGGAGCGTACAATGAGCAGTTCTTC.